These 18 T cell receptor beta chains came from one sample sequenced in a study of shared clonotypes between healthy human individuals. The assay was immunoSEQ multiplex PCR, and TCRdb's table has in-frame clones only and misses some. The sample includes approximately 460,000 clones, approximately 71% of them seen just once. What was sequenced was PBMCs. These receptors came from a woman in her 40s in good health. Some clones in this sample may be carry-over from other donors' samples.

The chain uses TRBV6-1 and TRBJ2-5, with 11 bases identical to TRBD1. Judging by the DNA end, TRBJ2-7 fits better; the J call may be wrong. This CDR3 region has 15 residues. Germline CDR1 and CDR2: MNHNS and SASEGT. The CDR3 region has the DNA TGTGCCAGCAGTATCGGGACAGGGGGGGTCTACGAGCAGTACTTC. Translation gives CASSIGTGGVYEQYF.

The table lists this clone with a few counts. The chain carries TRBV7-2 and TRBJ1-1; D perhaps matches TRBD1 (5 bases). V lost 1 base, J lost 0 bases, and 12 bases lay in between. The CDR3 is 16 residues long. Germline V gene data show CDR1 as SGHTA and CDR2 as FQGNSA. CDR3 loop: CASSLGREGMNTEAFF. The CDR3 region has the DNA TGTGCCAGCAGCTTAGGCAGGGAAGGCATGAACACTGAAGCTTTCTTT.

This chain links TRBV10-3 with TRBJ2-7, with 9 bases aligning to TRBD1. The CDR3 extends over 15 amino acids. V was pared by 4 bases and J by 2 bases, with 6 bases of the junction left unmatched. Germline CDR1 reads ENHRY; CDR2 reads SYGVKD. The CDR3 reads CAISVPGTGTYEQYF. DNA of the CDR3: TGTGCCATCAGTGTTCCCGGGACAGGGACCTACGAGCAGTACTTC.

The chain couples TRBV28 to TRBJ2-5; no reliable D call. Trimming cost V 4 bases and J 0 bases, with 12 bases left between them. Germline V gene data show CDR1 as MDHEN and CDR2 as SYDVKM. This CDR3 is 15 amino acids long. In DNA form, the CDR3 reads TGTGCCAGCAGTTCCTCGCAGGAGAACCAAGAGACCCAGTACTTC. Translating gives CASSSSQENQETQYF.

CDR3 nucleotides: TGTGCCAGCAGCACCGATCGCTATGGCTACACCTTC. Amino acid sequence: CASSTDRYGYTF. The chain links TRBV28 to TRBJ1-2; no definite D call. Germline CDR1 MDHEN, CDR2 SYDVKM. Trimming cost V 6 bases and J 4 bases, with 9 bases left between them. CDR3 length: 12 residues.

This clone has at least ten counts. This sample includes further DNA sequences coding for the same CDR3. The chain joins TRBV10-3 to TRBJ2-7; D could derive from TRBD1 or TRBD2 (6 bases each). The germline V gene encodes CDR1 ENHRY and CDR2 SYGVKD. Trimming shortened V by 6 bases and J by 5 bases, and 20 bases separated the two germline ends. This CDR3 region has 15 residues. The CDR3 loop is CAIRGEAGENHEQYF. Here the CDR3 DNA reads TGTGCCATCAGGGGGGAGGCAGGGGAAAACCACGAGCAGTACTTC.

This clone was observed once. This chain joins TRBV28 and TRBJ2-3; 9 nucleotides line up with TRBD2. Germline assignment: CDR1 MDHEN and CDR2 SYDVKM. The CDR3 sequence is 15 residues long. After removal of 7 bases from V and 4 bases from J, the junction contained 9 bases not matched to a gene. The CDR3 here is CASTPGGGRADTQYF. CDR3 in DNA: TGTGCCAGCACCCCGGGGGGCGGGAGGGCAGATACGCAGTATTTT.

The gene calls are TRBV9 and TRBJ2-3, with D possibly being TRBD2 (5 bases). Trimming removed 5 bases from V and 4 bases from J, with 14 bases in between. The CDR3 totals 14 residues. Germline V gives CDR1 SGDLS, CDR2 YYNGEE. This chain's CDR3 is CASSSGVAPDTQYF. CDR3 sequence (DNA): TGTGCCAGCAGTTCCGGGGTAGCCCCAGATACGCAGTATTTT. The whole variable domain, remainder taken from reference TRBV9 and TRBJ2-3, is DSGVTQTPKHLITATGQRVTLRCSPRSGDLSVYWYQQSLDQGLQFLIQYYNGEERAKGNILERFSAQQFPDLHSELNLSSLELGDSALYFCASSSGVAPDTQYFGPGTRLTVL.

The chain is built from TRBV5-1 and TRBJ2-5, with a possible D match to TRBD2 (6 bases). V lost 0 bases, J lost 3 bases, and 12 bases lay in between. The CDR3 has 15 amino acids. CDR1 and CDR2 (germline): SGHRS, YFSETQ. The CDR3 DNA reads as TGCGCCAGCAGCTTGGTGGGGGGTTGGGAAGAGACCCAGTACTTC. Amino acid sequence: CASSLVGGWEETQYF.

The genes are TRBV10-1 and TRBJ1-5; D remains unclear. Germline loops: CDR1 WNHNN, CDR2 SYGVQD (reference sequence). This CDR3 is 10 amino acids long. V lost 11 bases to trimming and J lost 5 bases, with 7 bases between them. The CDR3 DNA reads TGCGCCGAGGGTCATCAGCCCCAGCATTTT. This translates into CAEGHQPQHF.

This chain connects TRBV2 to TRBJ2-4; the match to TRBD2 covers 13 bases. The CDR3 length is 16 residues. The V and J ends lost 3 bases and 1 base, in that order; junction bases with no gene match: 0. From germline, CDR1 is SNHLY and CDR2 FYNNEI. The CDR3: CASSETSGRAKNIQYF. CDR3 in DNA: TGTGCCAGCAGTGAGACTAGCGGGAGGGCCAAAAACATTCAGTACTTC.

The chain carries TRBV29-1 and TRBJ1-3; D is uncertain. This CDR3 spans 12 amino acids. Germline-derived CDR1 and CDR2 are SQVTM and ANQGSEA. Trimming took 5 bases from V and 0 from J, leaving 5 bases between them. The CDR3 reads CSVLSSGNTIYF. The CDR3, as DNA: TGCAGCGTTCTGAGCTCTGGAAACACCATATATTTT.

Ten or more counts support this clone. The sample carries other DNA sequences with the same CDR3. The chain carries TRBV6-4 and TRBJ1-5; 8 bases map to TRBD1. The CDR3 runs to 15 residues. V was pared by 3 bases and J by 0 bases, with 1 base of the junction left unmatched. Looked up from germline, CDR1 is MRHNA and CDR2 is SNTAGT. The CDR3 here is CASSETGDSNQPQHF. The CDR3 coding sequence is TGTGCCAGCAGTGAGACAGGGGATAGCAATCAGCCCCAGCATTTT.

This clone showed up many times. This specimen includes other DNA sequences encoding the same CDR3. J is TRBJ1-1 and V is TRBV29-1; weak D call: TRBD1 (5 bases). CDR1 and CDR2 from the germline V gene are SQVTM and ANQGSEA. CDR3 length: 11 amino acids. V lost 4 bases and J 9 bases, leaving 12 bases between the germline ends. CDR3 sequence: CSVGGIPKAFF. CDR3 nucleotides: TGCAGCGTTGGGGGGATCCCAAAAGCTTTCTTT.

This sequence joins TRBV7-2 and TRBJ2-7; D unclear. The ends were cut back, 2 bases at V and 5 bases at J, with 10 bases in the middle. Germline V gene sequence: CDR1 SGHTA, CDR2 FQGNSA. The CDR3 spans 13 residues. This CDR3 reads CASSLQLRDEQYF. The CDR3 DNA sequence: TGTGCCAGCAGCTTACAACTTAGGGACGAGCAGTACTTC.

Note on this clone: Given a far larger clone just one base away, this is likely a sequencing read error. In the same sample, other DNA sequences code for this CDR3. This chain connects TRBV7-9 to TRBJ2-7; D is unclear. From germline, CDR1 is SEHNR and CDR2 FQNEAQ (reference sequence). The CDR3 length is 16 residues. The V gene lost 1 base and the J gene lost 6 bases, with 19 bases spanning the gap. CDR3 sequence reads: CASSLVGKLVGGEQYF. The CDR3 nucleotides read TGTGCCAGCAGCTTAGTAGGAAAACTGGTGGGCGGCGAGCAGTACTTC. Based on the CDR3 plus reference TRBV7-9 and TRBJ2-7, the full variable domain is DTGVSQNPRHKITKRGQNVTFRCDPISEHNRLYWYRQTLGQGPEFLTYFQNEAQLEKSRLLSDRFSAERPKGSFSTLEIQRTEQGDSAMYLCASSLVGKLVGGEQYFGPGTRLTVT.

This clone appeared a single time. The chain's CDR3 is CASSLGDSGSLLGYEQYF. CDR3 DNA: TGTGCCAGCAGCTTAGGGGATAGCGGGAGCCTCTTGGGCTACGAGCAGTACTTC. The chain recombines TRBV7-9 with TRBJ2-7; 9 positions match TRBD2. CDR1 SEHNR and CDR2 FQNEAQ come from the germline V gene (reference sequence). CDR3 length equals 18 residues. The ends lost 1 base at V and 3 bases at J; junction bases unmatched: 13.

For this clone: This may arise from a read error, as a much more abundant clone is one base away. The chain uses TRBV5-1 and TRBJ2-2; D possibly corresponds to TRBD2 (6 bases). This CDR3 has 17 residues. Germline assignment: CDR1 SGHRS and CDR2 YFSETQ. CDR3 nucleotide sequence: TGCACCAGCAGAAAAAACCGGGACTCAACGAACACCGGGGAGCTGTTTTTT. This codes for CTSRKNRDSTNTGELFF.